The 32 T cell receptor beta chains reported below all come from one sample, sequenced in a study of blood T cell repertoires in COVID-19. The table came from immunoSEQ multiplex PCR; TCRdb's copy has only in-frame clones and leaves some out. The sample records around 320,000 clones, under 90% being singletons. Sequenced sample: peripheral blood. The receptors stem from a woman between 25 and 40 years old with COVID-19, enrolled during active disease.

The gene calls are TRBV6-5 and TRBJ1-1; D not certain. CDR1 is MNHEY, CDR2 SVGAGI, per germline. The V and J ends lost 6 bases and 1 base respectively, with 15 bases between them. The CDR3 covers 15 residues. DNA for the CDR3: TGTGCCAGCAGGTTCGACTCTGACTCGAACACTGAAGCTTTCTTT. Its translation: CASRFDSDSNTEAFF.

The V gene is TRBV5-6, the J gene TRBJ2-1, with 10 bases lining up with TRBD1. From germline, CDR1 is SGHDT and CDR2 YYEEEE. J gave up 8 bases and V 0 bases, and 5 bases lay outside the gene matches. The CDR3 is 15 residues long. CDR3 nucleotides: TGTGCCAGCAGCTTGGTCGACAGGGGGCCCGATGAGCAGTTCTTC. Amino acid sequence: CASSLVDRGPDEQFF.

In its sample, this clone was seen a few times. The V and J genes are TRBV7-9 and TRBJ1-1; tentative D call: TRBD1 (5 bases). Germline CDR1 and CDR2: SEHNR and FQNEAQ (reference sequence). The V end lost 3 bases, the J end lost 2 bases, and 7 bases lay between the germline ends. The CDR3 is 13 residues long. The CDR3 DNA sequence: TGTGCCAGCAGCTTTCAGGGAAACACTGAAGCTTTCTTT. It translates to CASSFQGNTEAFF.

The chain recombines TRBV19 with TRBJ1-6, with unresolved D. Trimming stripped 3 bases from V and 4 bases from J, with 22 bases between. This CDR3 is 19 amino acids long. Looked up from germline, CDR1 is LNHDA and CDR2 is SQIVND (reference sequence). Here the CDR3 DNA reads TGTGCCAGTAGTATGGGCCCGAGACGGTTCTCTAATTATAATTCACCCCTCCACTTT. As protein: CASSMGPRRFSNYNSPLHF.

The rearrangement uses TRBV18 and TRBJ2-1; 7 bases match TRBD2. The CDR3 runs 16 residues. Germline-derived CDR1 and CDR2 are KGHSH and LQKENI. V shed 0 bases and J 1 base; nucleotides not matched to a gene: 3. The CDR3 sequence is CASSPPGGRSYNEQFF. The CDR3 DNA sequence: TGTGCCAGCTCACCACCGGGGGGGAGATCCTACAATGAGCAGTTCTTC.

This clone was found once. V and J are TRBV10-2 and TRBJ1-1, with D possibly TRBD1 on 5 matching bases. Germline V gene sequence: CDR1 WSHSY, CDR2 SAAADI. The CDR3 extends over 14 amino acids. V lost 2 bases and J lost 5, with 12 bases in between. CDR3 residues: CASSERGRTTEAFF. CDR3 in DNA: TGCGCCAGCAGTGAGCGGGGGAGGACGACTGAAGCTTTCTTT.

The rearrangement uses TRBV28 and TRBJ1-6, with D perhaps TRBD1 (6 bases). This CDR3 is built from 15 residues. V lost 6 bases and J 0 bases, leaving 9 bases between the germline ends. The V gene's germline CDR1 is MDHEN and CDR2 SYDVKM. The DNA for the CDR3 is TGTGCCAGCAGACCAGGGGCCTCCTATAATTCACCCCTCCACTTT. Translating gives CASRPGASYNSPLHF.

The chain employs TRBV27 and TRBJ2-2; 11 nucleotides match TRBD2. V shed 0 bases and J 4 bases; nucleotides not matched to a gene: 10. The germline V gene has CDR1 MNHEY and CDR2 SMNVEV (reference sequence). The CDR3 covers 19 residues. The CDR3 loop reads CASSLSPIAGGTLTGELFF. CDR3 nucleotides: TGTGCCAGCAGTTTATCGCCTATAGCGGGGGGGACCCTCACCGGGGAGCTGTTTTTT.

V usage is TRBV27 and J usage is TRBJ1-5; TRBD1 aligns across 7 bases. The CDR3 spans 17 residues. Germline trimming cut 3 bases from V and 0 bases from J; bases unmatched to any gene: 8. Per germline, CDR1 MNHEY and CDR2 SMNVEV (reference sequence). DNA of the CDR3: TGTGCCAGCAGTTTGAGGGGGCCGCCTTATAGCAATCAGCCCCAGCATTTT. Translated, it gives CASSLRGPPYSNQPQHF.

The CDR3 coding sequence is TGTGCCAGCACCGTTGGGCCGAGCAAGGACTACACTGAAGCTTTCTTT. As protein: CASTVGPSKDYTEAFF. The V gene is TRBV11-3, the J gene TRBJ1-1; D gene uncertain. CDR1 and CDR2 (germline): SGHNT, YENEEA. The CDR3 is 16 amino acids. Trimming took 7 bases from V and 3 from J, leaving 21 bases between them.

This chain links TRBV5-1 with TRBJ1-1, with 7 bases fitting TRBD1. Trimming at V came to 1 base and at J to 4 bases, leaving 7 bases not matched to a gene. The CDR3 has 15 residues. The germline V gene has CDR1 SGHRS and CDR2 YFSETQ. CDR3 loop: CASSLLAGGRTEAFF. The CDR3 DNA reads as TGCGCCAGCAGCTTGTTGGCAGGGGGTCGCACTGAAGCTTTCTTT.

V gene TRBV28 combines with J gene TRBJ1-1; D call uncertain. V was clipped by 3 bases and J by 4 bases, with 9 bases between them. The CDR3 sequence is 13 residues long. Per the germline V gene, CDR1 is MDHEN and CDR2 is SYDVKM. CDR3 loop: CASSFEAVTEAFF. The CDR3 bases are TGTGCCAGCAGTTTCGAGGCGGTCACTGAAGCTTTCTTT.

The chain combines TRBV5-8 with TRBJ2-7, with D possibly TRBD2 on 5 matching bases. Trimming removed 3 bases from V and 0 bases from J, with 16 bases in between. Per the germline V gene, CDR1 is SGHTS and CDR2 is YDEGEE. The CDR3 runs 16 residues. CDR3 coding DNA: TGTGCCAGCAGCTCCAAACAACCCACTAGCTCCTACGAGCAGTACTTC. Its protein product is CASSSKQPTSSYEQYF.

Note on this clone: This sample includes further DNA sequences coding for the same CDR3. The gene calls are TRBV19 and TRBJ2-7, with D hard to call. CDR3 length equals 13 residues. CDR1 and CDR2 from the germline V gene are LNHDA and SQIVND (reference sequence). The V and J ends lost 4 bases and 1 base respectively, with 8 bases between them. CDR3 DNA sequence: TGTGCCAGTAGTAGTTTGCTATCCTACGAGCAGTACTTC. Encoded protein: CASSSLLSYEQYF.

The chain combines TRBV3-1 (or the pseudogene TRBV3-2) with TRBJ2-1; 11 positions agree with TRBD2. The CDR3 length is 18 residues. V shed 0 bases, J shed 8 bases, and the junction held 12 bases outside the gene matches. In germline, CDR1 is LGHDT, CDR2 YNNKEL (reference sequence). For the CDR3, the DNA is TGTGCCAGCAGCCAAGATCCCTTGCTAGCGGGGGGCCTCGATGAGCAGTTCTTC. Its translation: CASSQDPLLAGGLDEQFF.

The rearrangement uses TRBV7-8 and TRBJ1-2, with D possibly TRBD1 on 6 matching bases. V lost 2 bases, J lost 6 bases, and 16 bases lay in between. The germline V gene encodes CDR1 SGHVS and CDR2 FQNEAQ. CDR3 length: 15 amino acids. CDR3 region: CASSLLVGRGDGYTF. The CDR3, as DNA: TGTGCCAGCAGCTTACTCGTGGGCAGGGGAGATGGCTACACCTTC.

The CDR3: CASSLLEEQFF. The CDR3, as DNA: TGTGCCAGCAGCTTACTAGAAGAGCAGTTCTTC. The rearrangement links TRBV5-4 to TRBJ2-1; D possibly corresponds to TRBD2 (5 bases). CDR1 SGHNT and CDR2 YYREEE come from the germline V gene (reference sequence). V dropped 2 bases and J dropped 10 bases, with 7 bases sitting between them. This CDR3 contains 11 residues. Using reference TRBV5-4 and TRBJ2-1 for the parts outside the CDR3, the full variable domain is ETGVTQSPTHLIKTRGQQVTLRCSSQSGHNTVSWYQQALGQGPQFIFQYYREEENGRGNFPPRFSGLQFPNYSSELNVNALELDDSALYLCASSLLEEQFFGPGTRLTVL.

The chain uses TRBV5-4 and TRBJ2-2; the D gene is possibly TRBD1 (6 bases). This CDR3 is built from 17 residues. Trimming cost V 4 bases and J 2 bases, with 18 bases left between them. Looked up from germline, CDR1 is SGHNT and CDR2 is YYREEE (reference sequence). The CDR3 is CASSPRGGPRNTGELFF. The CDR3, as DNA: TGTGCCAGCAGCCCTCGTGGGGGCCCGAGAAACACCGGGGAGCTGTTTTTT.

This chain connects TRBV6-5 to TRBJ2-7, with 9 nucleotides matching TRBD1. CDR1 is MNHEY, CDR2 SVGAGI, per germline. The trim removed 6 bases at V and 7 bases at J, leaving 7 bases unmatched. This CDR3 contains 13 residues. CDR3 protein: CASRPTGTGEQYF. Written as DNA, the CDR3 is TGTGCCAGCAGACCAACCGGGACAGGGGAGCAGTACTTC.

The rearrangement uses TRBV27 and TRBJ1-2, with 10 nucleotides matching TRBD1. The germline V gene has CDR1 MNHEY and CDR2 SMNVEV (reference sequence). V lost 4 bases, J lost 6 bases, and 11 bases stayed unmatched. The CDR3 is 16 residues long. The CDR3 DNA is TGTGCCAGCAGTTCTTCCCCGGGACAGGGGAGCGATGGCTACACCTTC. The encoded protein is CASSSSPGQGSDGYTF.

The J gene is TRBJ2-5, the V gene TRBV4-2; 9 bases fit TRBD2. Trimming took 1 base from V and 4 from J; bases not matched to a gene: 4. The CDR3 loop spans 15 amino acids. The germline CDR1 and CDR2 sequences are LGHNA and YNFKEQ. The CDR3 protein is CASSQASGVGETQYF. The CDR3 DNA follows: TGTGCCAGCAGCCAAGCTAGCGGGGTGGGAGAGACCCAGTACTTC.

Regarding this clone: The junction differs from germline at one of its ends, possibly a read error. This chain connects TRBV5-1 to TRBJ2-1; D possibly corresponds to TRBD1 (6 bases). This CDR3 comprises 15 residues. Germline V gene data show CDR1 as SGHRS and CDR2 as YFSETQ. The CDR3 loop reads CASSIGQFSNNEQFF. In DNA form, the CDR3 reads TGCGCCAGCAGCATTGGACAGTTCTCCAACAATGAGCAGTTCTTC.

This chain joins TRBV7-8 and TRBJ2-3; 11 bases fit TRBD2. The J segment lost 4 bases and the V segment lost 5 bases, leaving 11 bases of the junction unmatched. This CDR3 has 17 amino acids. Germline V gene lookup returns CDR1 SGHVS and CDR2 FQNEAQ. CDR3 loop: CASSRGISGGEPDTQYF. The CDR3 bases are TGTGCCAGCAGCCGCGGAATTAGCGGGGGGGAGCCAGATACGCAGTATTTT.

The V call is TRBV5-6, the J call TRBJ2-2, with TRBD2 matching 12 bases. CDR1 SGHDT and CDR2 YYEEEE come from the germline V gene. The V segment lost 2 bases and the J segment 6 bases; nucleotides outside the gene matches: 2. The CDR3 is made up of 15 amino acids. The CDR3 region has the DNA TGTGCCAGCAGCTTCCTAGCGGGGGGGCCCGGGGAGCTGTTTTTT. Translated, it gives CASSFLAGGPGELFF.

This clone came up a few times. The CDR3 DNA is TGTGCCAGCAGTTTAATCGGGACAAAGTCTAATGGCTACACCTTC. Translation: CASSLIGTKSNGYTF. The rearrangement joins TRBV28 to TRBJ1-2; D might be TRBD1 (6 bases). In germline, CDR1 is MDHEN, CDR2 SYDVKM. The CDR3 totals 15 residues. The V gene lost 2 bases and the J gene lost 6 bases, with 16 bases spanning the gap.

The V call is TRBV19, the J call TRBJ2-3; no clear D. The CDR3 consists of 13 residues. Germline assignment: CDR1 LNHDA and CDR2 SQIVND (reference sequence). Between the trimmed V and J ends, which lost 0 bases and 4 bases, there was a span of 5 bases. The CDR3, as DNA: TGTGCCAGTAGTATAGATGAGGCAGATACGCAGTATTTT. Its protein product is CASSIDEADTQYF.

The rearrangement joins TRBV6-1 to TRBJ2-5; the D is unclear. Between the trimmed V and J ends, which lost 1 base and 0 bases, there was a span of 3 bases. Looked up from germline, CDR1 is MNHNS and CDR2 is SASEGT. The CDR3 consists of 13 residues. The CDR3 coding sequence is TGTGCCAGCAGTGAAGTAAACCAAGAGACCCAGTACTTC. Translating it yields CASSEVNQETQYF.

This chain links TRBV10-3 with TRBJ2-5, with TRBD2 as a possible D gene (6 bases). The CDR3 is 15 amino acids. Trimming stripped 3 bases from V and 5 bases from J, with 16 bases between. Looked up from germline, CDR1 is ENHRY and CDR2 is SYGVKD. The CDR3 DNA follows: TGTGCCATCAGTGACCCCCCTGGAGGGCAGGAGACCCAGTACTTC. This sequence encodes CAISDPPGGQETQYF.

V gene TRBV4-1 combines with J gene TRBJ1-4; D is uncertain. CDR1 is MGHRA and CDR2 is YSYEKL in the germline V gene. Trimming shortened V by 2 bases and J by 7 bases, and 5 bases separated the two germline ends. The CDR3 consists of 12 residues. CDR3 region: CASSQIAEKLFF. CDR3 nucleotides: TGCGCCAGCAGCCAAATAGCTGAAAAACTGTTTTTT.

The CDR3 DNA reads as TGCAGCGTAGCACAGGTGTATAACACTGAAGCTTTCTTT. Translating it yields CSVAQVYNTEAFF. The chain combines TRBV29-1 with TRBJ1-1; possibly TRBD1 for D (5 bases). The CDR3 totals 13 residues. CDR1 is SQVTM and CDR2 is ANQGSEA in the germline V gene. V dropped 6 bases and J dropped 2 bases, with 13 bases sitting between them.

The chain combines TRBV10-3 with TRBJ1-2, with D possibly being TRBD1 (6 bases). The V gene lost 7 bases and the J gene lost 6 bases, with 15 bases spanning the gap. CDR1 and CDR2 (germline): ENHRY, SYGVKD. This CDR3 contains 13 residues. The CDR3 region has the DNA TGTGCCATCACCGACAGAGGGGGAAATGGCTACACCTTC. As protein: CAITDRGGNGYTF.

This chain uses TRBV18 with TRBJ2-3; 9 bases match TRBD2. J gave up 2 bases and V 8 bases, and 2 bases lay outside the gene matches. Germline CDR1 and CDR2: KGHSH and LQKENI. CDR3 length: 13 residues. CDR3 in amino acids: CASAGGPTDTQYF. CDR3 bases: TGTGCCAGCGCGGGGGGGCCCACAGATACGCAGTATTTT.